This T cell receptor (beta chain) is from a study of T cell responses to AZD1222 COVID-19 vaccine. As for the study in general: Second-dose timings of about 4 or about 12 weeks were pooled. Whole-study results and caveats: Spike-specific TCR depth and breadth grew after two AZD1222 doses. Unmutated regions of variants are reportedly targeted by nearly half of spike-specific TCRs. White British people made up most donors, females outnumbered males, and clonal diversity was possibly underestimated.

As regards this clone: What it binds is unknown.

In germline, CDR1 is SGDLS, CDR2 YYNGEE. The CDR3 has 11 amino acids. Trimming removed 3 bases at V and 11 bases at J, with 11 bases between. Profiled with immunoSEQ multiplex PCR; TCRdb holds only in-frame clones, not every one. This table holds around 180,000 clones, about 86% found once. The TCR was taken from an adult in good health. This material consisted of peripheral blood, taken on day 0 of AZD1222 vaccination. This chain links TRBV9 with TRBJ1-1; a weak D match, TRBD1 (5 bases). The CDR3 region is CASSGGEGAFF. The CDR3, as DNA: TGTGCCAGCAGCGGAGGGGAGGGCGCTTTCTTT.